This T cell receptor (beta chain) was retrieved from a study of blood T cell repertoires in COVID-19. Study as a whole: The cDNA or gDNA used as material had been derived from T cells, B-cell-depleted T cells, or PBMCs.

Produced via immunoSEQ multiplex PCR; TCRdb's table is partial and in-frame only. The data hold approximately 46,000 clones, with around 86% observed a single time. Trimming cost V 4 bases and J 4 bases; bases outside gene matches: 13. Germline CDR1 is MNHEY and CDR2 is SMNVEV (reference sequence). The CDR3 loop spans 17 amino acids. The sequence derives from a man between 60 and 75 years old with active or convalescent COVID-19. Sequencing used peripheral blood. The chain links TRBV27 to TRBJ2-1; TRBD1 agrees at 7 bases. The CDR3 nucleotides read TGTGCCAGCAGTTCCCAAACCTCGGGACAGAGATACAATGAGCAGTTCTTC. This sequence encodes CASSSQTSGQRYNEQFF.